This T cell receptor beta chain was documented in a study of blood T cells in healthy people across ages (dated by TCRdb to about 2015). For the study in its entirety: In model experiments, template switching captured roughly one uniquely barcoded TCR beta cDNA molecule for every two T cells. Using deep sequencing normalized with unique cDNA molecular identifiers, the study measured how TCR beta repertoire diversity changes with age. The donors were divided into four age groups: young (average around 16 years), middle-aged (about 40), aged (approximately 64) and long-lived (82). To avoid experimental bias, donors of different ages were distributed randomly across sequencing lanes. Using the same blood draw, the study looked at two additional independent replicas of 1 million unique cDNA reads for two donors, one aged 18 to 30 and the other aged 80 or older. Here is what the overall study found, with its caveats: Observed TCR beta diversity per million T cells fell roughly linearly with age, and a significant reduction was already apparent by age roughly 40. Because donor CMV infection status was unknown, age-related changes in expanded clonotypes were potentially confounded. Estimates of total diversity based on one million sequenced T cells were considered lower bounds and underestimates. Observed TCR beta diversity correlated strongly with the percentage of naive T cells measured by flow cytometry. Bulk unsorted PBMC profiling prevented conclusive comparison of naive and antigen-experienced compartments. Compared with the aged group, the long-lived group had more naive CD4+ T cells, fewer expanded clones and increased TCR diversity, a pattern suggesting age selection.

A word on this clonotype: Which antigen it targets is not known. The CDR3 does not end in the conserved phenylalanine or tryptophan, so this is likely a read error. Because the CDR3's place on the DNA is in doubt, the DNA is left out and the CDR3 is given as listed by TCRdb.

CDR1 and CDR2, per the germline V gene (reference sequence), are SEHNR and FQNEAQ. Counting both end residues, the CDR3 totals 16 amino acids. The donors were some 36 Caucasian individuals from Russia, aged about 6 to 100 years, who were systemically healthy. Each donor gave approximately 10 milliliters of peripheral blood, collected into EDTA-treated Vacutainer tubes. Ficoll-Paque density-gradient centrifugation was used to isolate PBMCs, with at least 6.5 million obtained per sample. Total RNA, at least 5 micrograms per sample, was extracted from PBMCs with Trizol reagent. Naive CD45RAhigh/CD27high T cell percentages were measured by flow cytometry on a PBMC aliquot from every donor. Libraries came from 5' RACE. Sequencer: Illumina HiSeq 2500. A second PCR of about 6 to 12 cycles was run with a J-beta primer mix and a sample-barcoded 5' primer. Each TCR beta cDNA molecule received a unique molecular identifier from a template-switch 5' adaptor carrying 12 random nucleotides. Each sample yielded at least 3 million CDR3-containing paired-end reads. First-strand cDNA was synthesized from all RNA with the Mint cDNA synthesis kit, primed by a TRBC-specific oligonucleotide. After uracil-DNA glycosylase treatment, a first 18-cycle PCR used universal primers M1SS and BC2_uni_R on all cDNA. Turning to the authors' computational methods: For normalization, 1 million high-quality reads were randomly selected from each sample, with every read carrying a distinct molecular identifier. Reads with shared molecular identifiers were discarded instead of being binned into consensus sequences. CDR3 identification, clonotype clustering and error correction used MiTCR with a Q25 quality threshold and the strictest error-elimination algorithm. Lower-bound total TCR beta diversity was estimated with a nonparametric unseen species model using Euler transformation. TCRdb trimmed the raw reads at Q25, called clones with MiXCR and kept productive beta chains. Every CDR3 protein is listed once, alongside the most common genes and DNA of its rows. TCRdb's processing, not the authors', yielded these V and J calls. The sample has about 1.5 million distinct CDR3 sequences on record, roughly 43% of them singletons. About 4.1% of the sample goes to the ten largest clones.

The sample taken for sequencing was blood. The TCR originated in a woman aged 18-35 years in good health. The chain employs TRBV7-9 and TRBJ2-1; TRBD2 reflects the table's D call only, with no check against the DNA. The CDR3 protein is CASSLYGALSYNEQFI.